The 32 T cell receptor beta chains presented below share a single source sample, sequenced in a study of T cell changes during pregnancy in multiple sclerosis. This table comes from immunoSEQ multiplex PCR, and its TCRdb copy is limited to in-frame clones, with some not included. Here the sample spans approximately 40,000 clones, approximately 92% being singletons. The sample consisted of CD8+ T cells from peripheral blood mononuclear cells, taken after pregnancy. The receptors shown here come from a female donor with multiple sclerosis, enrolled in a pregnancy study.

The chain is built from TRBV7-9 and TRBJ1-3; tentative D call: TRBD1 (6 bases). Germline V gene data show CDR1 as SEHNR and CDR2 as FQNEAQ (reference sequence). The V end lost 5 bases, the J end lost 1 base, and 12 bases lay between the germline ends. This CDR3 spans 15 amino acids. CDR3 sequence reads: CASSTSTGSGNTIYF. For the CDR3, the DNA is TGTGCCAGCAGCACGTCTACAGGGTCTGGAAACACCATATATTTT.

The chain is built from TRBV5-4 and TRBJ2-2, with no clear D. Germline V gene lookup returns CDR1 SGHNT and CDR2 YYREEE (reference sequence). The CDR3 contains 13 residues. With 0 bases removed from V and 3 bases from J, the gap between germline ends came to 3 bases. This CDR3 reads CASSLGDTGELFF. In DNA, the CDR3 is TGTGCCAGCAGCTTGGGAGACACCGGGGAGCTGTTTTTT.

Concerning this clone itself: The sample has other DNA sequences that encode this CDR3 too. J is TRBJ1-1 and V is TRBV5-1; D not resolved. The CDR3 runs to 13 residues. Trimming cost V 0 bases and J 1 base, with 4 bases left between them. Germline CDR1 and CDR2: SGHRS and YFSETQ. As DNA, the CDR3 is TGCGCCAGCAGCTTGGTGCGGAACACTGAAGCTTTCTTT. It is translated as CASSLVRNTEAFF.

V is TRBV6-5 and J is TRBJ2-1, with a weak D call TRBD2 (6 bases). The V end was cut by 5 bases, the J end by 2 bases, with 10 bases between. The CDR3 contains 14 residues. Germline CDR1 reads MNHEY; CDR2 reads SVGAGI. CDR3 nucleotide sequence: TGTGCCAGCAGTATGACGGGAGCCTACAATGAGCAGTTCTTC. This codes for CASSMTGAYNEQFF.

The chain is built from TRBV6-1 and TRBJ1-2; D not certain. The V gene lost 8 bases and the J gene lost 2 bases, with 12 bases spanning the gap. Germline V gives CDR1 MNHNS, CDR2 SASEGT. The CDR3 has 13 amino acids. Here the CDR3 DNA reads TGTGCCAGCGAGTATACCCGAAACTATGGCTACACCTTC. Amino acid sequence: CASEYTRNYGYTF.

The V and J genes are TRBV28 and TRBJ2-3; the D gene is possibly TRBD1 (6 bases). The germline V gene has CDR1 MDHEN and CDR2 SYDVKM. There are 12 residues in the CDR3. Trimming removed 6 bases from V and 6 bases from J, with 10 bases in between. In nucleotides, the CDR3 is TGTGCCAGCAGAACAGGGTCCGATACGCAGTATTTT. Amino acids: CASRTGSDTQYF.

This CDR3 is CASSPTSGRHNEQFF. DNA for the CDR3: TGTGCCAGCAGTCCAACTAGCGGGAGGCACAATGAGCAGTTCTTC. The chain combines TRBV27 with TRBJ2-1; 12 nucleotides match TRBD2. Trimming cost V 5 bases and J 5 bases; bases outside gene matches: 4. The CDR3 has 15 residues. Germline lookup yields CDR1 MNHEY and CDR2 SMNVEV (reference sequence).

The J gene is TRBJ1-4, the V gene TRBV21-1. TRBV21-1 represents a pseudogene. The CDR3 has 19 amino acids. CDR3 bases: TGTGCCAGCAGCAACTACGGGAGTATATTAAACGCAACTAATGAAAAACTGTTTTTT. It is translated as CASSNYGSILNATNEKLFF.

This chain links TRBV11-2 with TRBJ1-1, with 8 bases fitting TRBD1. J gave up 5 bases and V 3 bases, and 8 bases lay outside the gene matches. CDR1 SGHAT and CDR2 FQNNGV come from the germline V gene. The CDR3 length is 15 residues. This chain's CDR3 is CASSFTGTGRTEAFF. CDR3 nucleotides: TGTGCCAGCAGCTTTACCGGGACAGGAAGGACTGAAGCTTTCTTT.

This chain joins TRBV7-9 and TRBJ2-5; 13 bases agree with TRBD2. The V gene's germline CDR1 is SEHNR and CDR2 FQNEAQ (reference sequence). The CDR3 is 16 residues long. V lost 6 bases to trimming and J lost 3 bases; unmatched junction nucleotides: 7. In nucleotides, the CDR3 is TGTGCCAGCAGGCCGGGACTAGCGGGATTAAAAGAGACCCAGTACTTC. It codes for CASRPGLAGLKETQYF.

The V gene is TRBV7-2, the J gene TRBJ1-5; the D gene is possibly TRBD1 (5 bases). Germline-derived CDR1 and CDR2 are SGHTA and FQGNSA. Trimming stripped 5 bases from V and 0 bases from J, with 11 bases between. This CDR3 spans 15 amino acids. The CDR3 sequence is CASSDRGISNQPQHF. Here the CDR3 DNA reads TGTGCCAGCAGCGACCGGGGGATTAGCAATCAGCCCCAGCATTTT.

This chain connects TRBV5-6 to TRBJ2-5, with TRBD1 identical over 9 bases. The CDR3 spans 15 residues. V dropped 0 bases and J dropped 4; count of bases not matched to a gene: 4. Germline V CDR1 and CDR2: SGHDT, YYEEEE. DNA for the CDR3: TGTGCCAGCAGCTTGGCCGGGACAGGGCTAGAGACCCAGTACTTC. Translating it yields CASSLAGTGLETQYF.

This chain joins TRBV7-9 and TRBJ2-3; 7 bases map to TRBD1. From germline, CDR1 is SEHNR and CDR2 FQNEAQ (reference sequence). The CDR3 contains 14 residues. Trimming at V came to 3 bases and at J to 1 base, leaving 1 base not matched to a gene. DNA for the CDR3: TGTGCCAGCAGCTTTACAGGGGGCACAGATACGCAGTATTTT. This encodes CASSFTGGTDTQYF.

CDR3 protein: CASGYDSSTEAFF. The CDR3 DNA sequence: TGTGCTAGTGGATACGACAGTTCCACTGAAGCTTTCTTT. The chain carries TRBV12-5 and TRBJ1-1; perhaps TRBD1 as D (5 bases). CDR1 is LGHNT and CDR2 is FRNRAP in the germline V gene. The CDR3 is 13 residues long. Trimming stripped 6 bases from V and 4 bases from J, with 12 bases between. Supplemented by reference TRBV12-5 and TRBJ1-1, the full variable domain reads DARVTQTPRHKVTEMGQEVTMRCQPILGHNTVFWYRQTMMQGLELLAYFRNRAPLDDSGMPKDRFSAEMPDATLATLKIQPSEPRDSAVYFCASGYDSSTEAFFGQGTRLTVV.

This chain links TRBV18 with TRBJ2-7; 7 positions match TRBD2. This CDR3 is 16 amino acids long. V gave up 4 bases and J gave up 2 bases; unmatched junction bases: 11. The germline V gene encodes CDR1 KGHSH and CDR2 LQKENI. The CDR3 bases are TGTGCCAGCTCACTGCAGACTAGCAGTCCAACCTACGAGCAGTACTTC. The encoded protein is CASSLQTSSPTYEQYF.

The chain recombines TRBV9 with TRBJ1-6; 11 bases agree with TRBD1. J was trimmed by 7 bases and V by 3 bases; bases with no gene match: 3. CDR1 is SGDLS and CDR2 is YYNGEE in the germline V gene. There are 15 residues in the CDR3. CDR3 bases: TGTGCCAGCAGCGGAGGACAGGGGGCGAATTCACCCCTCCACTTT. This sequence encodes CASSGGQGANSPLHF.

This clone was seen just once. The CDR3 protein is CASIDPQATGNTIYF. The CDR3 DNA sequence: TGTGCCAGCATTGACCCACAGGCCACTGGAAACACCATATATTTT. This rearrangement joins TRBV6-5 to TRBJ1-3; D may be TRBD1 (5 bases). V was cut by 7 bases and J by 2 bases, with 15 bases left in between. Germline CDR1 MNHEY, CDR2 SVGAGI. This CDR3 contains 15 residues.

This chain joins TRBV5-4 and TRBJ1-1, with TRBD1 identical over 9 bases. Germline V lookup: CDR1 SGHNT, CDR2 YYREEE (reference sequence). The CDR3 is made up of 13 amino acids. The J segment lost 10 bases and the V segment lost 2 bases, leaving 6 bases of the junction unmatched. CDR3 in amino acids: CASSFGQGLRAFF. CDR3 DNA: TGTGCCAGCAGCTTTGGACAGGGGTTGAGAGCTTTCTTT. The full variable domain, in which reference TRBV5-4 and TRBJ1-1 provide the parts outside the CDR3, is ETGVTQSPTHLIKTRGQQVTLRCSSQSGHNTVSWYQQALGQGPQFIFQYYREEENGRGNFPPRFSGLQFPNYSSELNVNALELDDSALYLCASSFGQGLRAFFGQGTRLTVV.

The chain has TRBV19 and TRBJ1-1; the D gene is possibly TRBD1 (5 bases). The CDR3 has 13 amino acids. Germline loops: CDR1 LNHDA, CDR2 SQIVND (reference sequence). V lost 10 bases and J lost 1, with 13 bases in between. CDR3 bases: TGTGCCACCTCCGGGGGGTCGAACACTGAAGCTTTCTTT. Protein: CATSGGSNTEAFF.

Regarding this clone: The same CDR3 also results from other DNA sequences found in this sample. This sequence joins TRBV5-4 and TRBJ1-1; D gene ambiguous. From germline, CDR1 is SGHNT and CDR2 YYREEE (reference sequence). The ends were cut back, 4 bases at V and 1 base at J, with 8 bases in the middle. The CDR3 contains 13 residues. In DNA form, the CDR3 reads TGTGCCAGCAGCCGGAGAGAGAACACTGAAGCTTTCTTT. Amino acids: CASSRRENTEAFF.

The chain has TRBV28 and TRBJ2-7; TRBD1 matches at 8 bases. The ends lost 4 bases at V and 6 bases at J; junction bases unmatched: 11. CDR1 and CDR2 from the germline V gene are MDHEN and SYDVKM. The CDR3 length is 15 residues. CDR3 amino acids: CASSSETGVVIEQYF. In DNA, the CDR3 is TGTGCCAGCAGTTCCGAGACAGGGGTCGTTATCGAGCAGTACTTC.

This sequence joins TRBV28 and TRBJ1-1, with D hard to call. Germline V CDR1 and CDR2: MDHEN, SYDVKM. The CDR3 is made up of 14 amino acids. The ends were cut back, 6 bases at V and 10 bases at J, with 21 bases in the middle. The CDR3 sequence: CASSVEGSSFTAFF. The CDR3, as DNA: TGTGCCAGCAGCGTAGAAGGGAGTAGTTTTACAGCTTTCTTT.

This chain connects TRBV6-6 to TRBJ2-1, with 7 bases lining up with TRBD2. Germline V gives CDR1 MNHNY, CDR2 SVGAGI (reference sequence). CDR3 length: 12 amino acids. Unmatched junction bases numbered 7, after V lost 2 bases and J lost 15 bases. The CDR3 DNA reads TGTGCCAGCAGTTACCCGGGGCGGGAGTTGTTCTTC. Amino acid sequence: CASSYPGRELFF.

CDR3 sequence (DNA): TGTGCCAGCAGTTCATCTAGGACAGGAAGCAATCAGCCCCAGCATTTT. This encodes CASSSSRTGSNQPQHF. J is TRBJ1-5 and V is TRBV28; 7 bases agree with TRBD1. The CDR3 is made up of 16 amino acids. The germline V gene encodes CDR1 MDHEN and CDR2 SYDVKM. J was trimmed by 1 base and V by 4 bases; bases with no gene match: 7.

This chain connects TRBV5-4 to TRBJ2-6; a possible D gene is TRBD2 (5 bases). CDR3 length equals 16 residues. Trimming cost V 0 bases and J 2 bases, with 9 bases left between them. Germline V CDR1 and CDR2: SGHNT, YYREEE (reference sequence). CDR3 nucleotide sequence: TGTGCCAGCAGCTTGGCCCCCGGGGCTGGGGCCAACGTCCTGACTTTC. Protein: CASSLAPGAGANVLTF.

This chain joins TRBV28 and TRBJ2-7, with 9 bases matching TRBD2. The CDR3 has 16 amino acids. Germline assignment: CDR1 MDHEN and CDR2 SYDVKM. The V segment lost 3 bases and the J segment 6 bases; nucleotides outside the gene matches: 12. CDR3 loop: CASSFPSGNYIFEQYF. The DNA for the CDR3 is TGTGCCAGCAGTTTCCCTAGCGGGAATTATATCTTCGAGCAGTACTTC.

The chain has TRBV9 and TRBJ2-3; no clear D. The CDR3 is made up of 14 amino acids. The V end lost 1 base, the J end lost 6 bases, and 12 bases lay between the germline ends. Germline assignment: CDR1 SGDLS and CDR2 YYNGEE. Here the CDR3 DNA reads TGTGCCAGCAGCGTATTAGCAGACCGGGATACGCAGTATTTT. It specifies CASSVLADRDTQYF.

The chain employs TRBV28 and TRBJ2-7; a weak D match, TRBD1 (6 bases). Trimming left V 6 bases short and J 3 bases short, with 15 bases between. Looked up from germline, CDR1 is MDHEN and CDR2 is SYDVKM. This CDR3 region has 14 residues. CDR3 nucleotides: TGTGCCAGCAGCCTTCTCCGGGACAACTACGAGCAGTACTTC. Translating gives CASSLLRDNYEQYF.

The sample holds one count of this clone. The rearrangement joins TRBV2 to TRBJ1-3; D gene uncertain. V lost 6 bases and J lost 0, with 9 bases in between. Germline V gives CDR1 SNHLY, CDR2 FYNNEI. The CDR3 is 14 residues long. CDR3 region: CASRGDTSGNTIYF. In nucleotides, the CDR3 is TGTGCCAGCAGAGGCGACACCTCTGGAAACACCATATATTTT.

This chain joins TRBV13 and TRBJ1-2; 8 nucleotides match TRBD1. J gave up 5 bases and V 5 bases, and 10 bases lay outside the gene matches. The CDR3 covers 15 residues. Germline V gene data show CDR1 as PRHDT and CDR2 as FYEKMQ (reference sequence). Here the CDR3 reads CASSPGAGGAYGYTF. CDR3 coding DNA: TGTGCCAGCAGCCCAGGGGCAGGGGGCGCTTATGGCTACACCTTC.

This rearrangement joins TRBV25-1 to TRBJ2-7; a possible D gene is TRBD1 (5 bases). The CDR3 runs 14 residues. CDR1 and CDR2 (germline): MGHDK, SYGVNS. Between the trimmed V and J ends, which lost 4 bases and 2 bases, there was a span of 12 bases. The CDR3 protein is CASSVLGAPYEQYF. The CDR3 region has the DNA TGTGCCAGCAGTGTGCTTGGGGCCCCCTACGAGCAGTACTTC.

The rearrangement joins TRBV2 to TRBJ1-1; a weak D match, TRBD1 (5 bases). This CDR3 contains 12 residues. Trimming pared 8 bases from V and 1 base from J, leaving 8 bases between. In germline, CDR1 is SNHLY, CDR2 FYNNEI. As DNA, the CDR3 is TGTGCCAGCGGAGACAGGAACACTGAAGCTTTCTTT. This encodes CASGDRNTEAFF.